This TCR beta chain was obtained from a study of OX40 agonist ivuxolimab in advanced cancers. About the full investigation: The costimulatory receptor OX40 (CD134) was targeted by ivuxolimab, a fully human IgG2 agonistic monoclonal antibody. Intravenous ivuxolimab was administered to patients every 2 weeks at six dose levels: 0.01, 0.1, 0.3, 1.5, 3 and 10 mg/kg. Of the 50 to 55 patients in dose escalation, 19 had hepatocellular carcinoma, about 15 had melanoma, 9 had renal cell carcinoma and 9 had head and neck cancer. A male proportion of roughly 80% and a mean age of around 60 years, ranging from about 23 to 79, were recorded for the dose-escalation cohort. Prior anti-PD-1, anti-PD-L1 or anti-CTLA-4 therapy was permitted, and checkpoint inhibitors had been received by roughly two fifths of dose-escalation patients. Partial responses occurred in three dose-escalation patients, of whom one had hepatocellular carcinoma and two had cutaneous melanoma. Peripheral TCRbeta sequencing aimed to test whether ivuxolimab altered TCR sequence diversity and caused clonal T-cell expansion. The monotherapy dose-escalation portion (N of about 50 patients) of the phase I ivuxolimab trial is reported in the paper. Study-wide conclusions, independent of this receptor: Low levels of normalized T-cell clonal expansion were also seen in some patients who did not respond. Which antigens the clonally expanded peripheral T cells were specific for was not determined. After ivuxolimab, CD8+ T cells had more expanded clones than CD4+ T cells on average. At doses from 0.1 to 3.0 mg/kg, clonal expansion was seen in both CD4+ and CD8+ blood T cells between baseline and week 6. In the 0.1-3.0 mg/kg groups, partial responders had among the lowest normalized peripheral clonal expansion, particularly in CD8+ T cells.

V gives up 6 bases and J gives up 3 bases, and the segment between their germline ends measures 13 bases. CDR1 and CDR2 (MNHEY, SMNVEV) derive from the germline V gene (reference sequence). Measured from the cysteine to the phenylalanine, the CDR3 is 14 residues long. The DNA shown is the 42-base CDR3, in frame from base 1. This clone was seen a few times. There is no known antigen for this receptor. Within one base of it there is no much larger clone, and no base qualities were kept. Genomic DNA was isolated from the sorted cells so that the TCRbeta CDR3 region could be sequenced. TCRbeta CDR3 regions were sequenced using the immunoSEQ Assay. Imported from immuneACCESS, the table was reduced by TCRdb to in-frame sequences with V and J called. These copies leave out some clones; in studies compared against another copy, an unresolved V gene accounts for under half, and the cause of the remainder is not known. Counted in this sample were 40,000 to 45,000 clones; about four fifths of them appeared once. The ten most abundant clones make up around 9.3% of the sample.

Patients with autoimmune disease history or receiving systemic immunosuppression were excluded from the trial. Peripheral blood for TCR sequencing was collected from all dose cohorts at baseline, on cycle 4 day 1, and on cycle 7 day 1. The samples were drawn from a first-in-human, open-label, multicenter phase I dose-escalation trial of ivuxolimab. Adults with locally advanced or metastatic melanoma, renal cell, hepatocellular, or head and neck squamous cell carcinoma were enrolled in the trial. Before TCR sequencing, CD4+ T cells and CD8+ T cells from peripheral blood were sorted into separate populations.

This clonotype originated in an adult with an advanced solid tumor such as melanoma, head and neck, liver or kidney cancer. The V gene is TRBV27 and the J gene is TRBJ2-3; matching of 6 bases hints at TRBD1 as the D gene. Sequenced here: CD4+ or CD8+ T cells sorted from blood, sampled in a trial of the OX40 agonist ivuxolimab. CDR3 protein: CASRHRAQTDTQYF. In nucleotides, the sequence is TGTGCCAGCAGGCACAGGGCGCAAACAGATACGCAGTATTTT.